The 32 T cell receptor beta chains below come from one sample, sequenced in a study of blood T cell repertoires in COVID-19. Measured with immunoSEQ multiplex PCR; TCRdb has only the in-frame clones, and not every one. The repertoire has about 170,000 clones, approximately 91% of them found once; the top ten carry approximately 4.6%. Sequencing was carried out using peripheral blood. Receptors originate from a man between 18 and 35 years old with COVID-19, enrolled during active disease.

The chain is built from TRBV5-4 and TRBJ2-1; TRBD1 matches 9 bases. With 2 bases clipped from V and 4 bases from J, the junction kept 13 bases outside the gene matches. Germline CDR1 SGHNT, CDR2 YYREEE (reference sequence). CDR3 size: 18 residues. This CDR3 is CASSFPRRPGQGYNEQFF. Written as DNA, the CDR3 is TGTGCCAGCAGCTTTCCAAGGCGGCCGGGACAGGGTTACAATGAGCAGTTCTTC.

The chain carries TRBV25-1 and TRBJ2-7; 7 bases are shared with TRBD2. The CDR3 sequence is 15 residues long. In germline, CDR1 is MGHDK, CDR2 SYGVNS. After removal of 1 base from V and 5 bases from J, the junction contained 8 bases not matched to a gene. CDR3 DNA: TGTGCCAGCAGTGAATTGGCCAGCGGGATGAACGAGCAGTACTTC. Translating it yields CASSELASGMNEQYF.

A word on this clone: One junction end disagrees with the germline gene, perhaps due to a read error. The chain carries TRBV2 and TRBJ1-1; tentatively, D is TRBD1 (6 bases). This CDR3 has 10 amino acids. CDR1 and CDR2 (germline): SNHLY, FYNNEI. The CDR3 loop reads CASGTGRGPF. CDR3 bases: TGTGCCAGCGGAACAGGGAGAGGCCCTTTT.

With regard to this clone: A junction boundary mismatches the germline segment, possibly from a read error. The chain's CDR3 is CASSFGGADTGELFF. As DNA, the CDR3 is TGTGCTAGCAGCTTTGGGGGGGCCGACACCGGGGAGCTGTTTTTT. This chain links TRBV7-7 with TRBJ2-2, with D possibly being TRBD2 (7 bases). The CDR3 is 15 amino acids. Germline values: CDR1 SSHAT, CDR2 FNYEAQ (reference sequence).

This chain links TRBV28 with TRBJ2-2; the match to TRBD2 covers 12 bases. Germline CDR1 MDHEN, CDR2 SYDVKM. V lost 5 bases and J lost 5; bases outside the gene matches: 6. The CDR3 has 16 amino acids. Here the CDR3 reads CASSVLAGGPTGELFF. CDR3 nucleotide sequence: TGTGCCAGCAGTGTCCTAGCGGGAGGGCCGACCGGGGAGCTGTTTTTT.

DNA for the CDR3: TGTGCCAGTAGTCAAGCCCCTTGGCGGGAGGGCCAGTATGAGCAGTTCTTC. Protein: CASSQAPWREGQYEQFF. This sequence joins TRBV19 and TRBJ2-1; 9 bases are shared with TRBD2. The germline V gene has CDR1 LNHDA and CDR2 SQIVND (reference sequence). Trimming cost V 5 bases and J 8 bases; bases outside gene matches: 16. The CDR3 is made up of 17 amino acids.

The chain couples TRBV27 to TRBJ2-7, with D possibly TRBD2 on 5 matching bases. Germline CDR1 and CDR2: MNHEY and SMNVEV (reference sequence). The ends were cut back, 4 bases at V and 3 bases at J, with 10 bases in the middle. The CDR3 is made up of 13 amino acids. In nucleotides, the CDR3 is TGTGCCAGCAGTTGGGCGGAGGACTACGAGCAGTACTTC. As protein: CASSWAEDYEQYF.

The J gene is TRBJ2-1, the V gene TRBV9, with 9 bases matching TRBD2. V shed 4 bases and J 9 bases; nucleotides not matched to a gene: 11. This CDR3 contains 15 residues. Germline V lookup: CDR1 SGDLS, CDR2 YYNGEE. CDR3 region: CASSFRVAGDSEQFF. CDR3 coding DNA: TGTGCCAGCAGCTTCCGAGTAGCGGGAGATAGTGAGCAGTTCTTC.

The V gene is TRBV11-3, the J gene TRBJ2-1, with TRBD2 matching 10 bases. Germline V gene sequence: CDR1 SGHNT, CDR2 YENEEA. The CDR3 covers 18 residues. V trimming: 1 base; J trimming: 2 bases; junction bases outside the gene matches: 8. The CDR3 DNA sequence: TGTGCCAGCAGCTTAGGGGGTCCAGCGGGAGGGCCCTACAATGAGCAGTTCTTC. This codes for CASSLGGPAGGPYNEQFF.

The chain uses TRBV18 and TRBJ2-1; 7 bases agree with TRBD2. Germline lookup yields CDR1 KGHSH and CDR2 LQKENI. The ends lost 3 bases at V and 8 bases at J; junction bases unmatched: 7. This CDR3 contains 14 residues. Written as DNA, the CDR3 is TGTGCCAGCTCACCTGGACTAGTTATCGATGAGCAGTTCTTC. Protein sequence: CASSPGLVIDEQFF. The entire variable domain, with the rest obtained from reference TRBV18 and TRBJ2-1, is as follows: NAGVMQNPRHLVRRRGQEARLRCSPMKGHSHVYWYRQLPEEGLKFMVYLQKENIIDESGMPKERFSAEFPKEGPSILRIQQVVRGDSAAYFCASSPGLVIDEQFFGPGTRLTVL.

The CDR3 nucleotides are TGTGCCAGCAGCGTAGAGAGGGGGCTTGGGGCCAACGTCCTGACTTTC. This translates into CASSVERGLGANVLTF. The rearrangement joins TRBV9 to TRBJ2-6, with 7 bases that match TRBD1. V trimming: 0 bases; J trimming: 3 bases; junction bases outside the gene matches: 3. The CDR3 loop spans 16 amino acids. Germline V gene sequence: CDR1 SGDLS, CDR2 YYNGEE.

This chain connects TRBV7-9 to TRBJ2-7; TRBD1 is a possible D gene (5 bases). Trimming took 6 bases from V and 2 from J, leaving 8 bases between them. Germline values: CDR1 SEHNR, CDR2 FQNEAQ (reference sequence). The CDR3 has 12 amino acids. The CDR3 DNA is TGTGCCAGCAGACAGGACGCCTACGAGCAGTACTTC. It encodes CASRQDAYEQYF.

The chain uses TRBV3-1 (or the pseudogene TRBV3-2) and TRBJ2-6, with a weak D call TRBD1 (6 bases). The CDR3 length is 19 residues. Looked up from germline, CDR1 is LGHDT and CDR2 is YNNKEL (reference sequence). With 5 bases removed from V and 0 bases from J, the gap between germline ends came to 20 bases. CDR3 sequence (DNA): TGTGCCAGCAGCTCCTACGGGACATGGGGGCTCTCTGGGGCCAACGTCCTGACTTTC. Encoded protein: CASSSYGTWGLSGANVLTF.

The chain is built from TRBV7-2 and TRBJ1-1; D unclear. Trimming removed 4 bases at V and 4 bases at J, with 10 bases between. Per germline, CDR1 SGHTA and CDR2 FQGNSA. This CDR3 comprises 13 residues. The CDR3 spells CASSYGVSTEAFF. The CDR3 DNA follows: TGTGCCAGCAGCTACGGGGTATCCACTGAAGCTTTCTTT.

A few counts support this clone. The genes are TRBV27 and TRBJ1-5; 9 bases map to TRBD1. V lost 4 bases, J lost 7 bases, and 8 bases stayed unmatched. Germline CDR1 MNHEY, CDR2 SMNVEV (reference sequence). The CDR3 length is 15 residues. The CDR3 DNA reads as TGTGCCAGCAGTTATAGGACAGGGGCCGGACAGCCCCAGCATTTT. Protein product: CASSYRTGAGQPQHF.

V usage is TRBV5-4 and J usage is TRBJ2-1; D is ambiguous. Germline V CDR1 and CDR2: SGHNT, YYREEE (reference sequence). The CDR3 contains 11 residues. V was pared by 0 bases and J by 7 bases, with 2 bases between. This chain's CDR3 is CASSLANEQFF. CDR3 DNA: TGTGCCAGCAGCTTGGCGAATGAGCAGTTCTTC.

The chain is built from TRBV27 and TRBJ2-7; no definite D call. In germline, CDR1 is MNHEY, CDR2 SMNVEV (reference sequence). Trimming removed 0 bases at V and 2 bases at J, with 5 bases between. CDR3 length: 13 residues. The chain's CDR3 is CASSLSEAYEQYF. The CDR3 DNA follows: TGTGCCAGCAGTTTATCAGAGGCCTACGAGCAGTACTTC.

This clone was counted once. The chain couples TRBV5-6 to TRBJ2-1, with D unclear. The CDR3 is made up of 11 amino acids. The V and J ends lost 7 bases and 2 bases respectively, with 4 bases between them. The germline V gene encodes CDR1 SGHDT and CDR2 YYEEEE. CDR3: CASSTYNEQFF. The CDR3 region has the DNA TGTGCCAGCTCTACCTACAATGAGCAGTTCTTC. Supplemented by reference TRBV5-6 and TRBJ2-1, the full variable domain reads DAGVTQSPTHLIKTRGQQVTLRCSPKSGHDTVSWYQQALGQGPQFIFQYYEEEERQRGNFPDRFSGHQFPNYSSELNVNALLLGDSALYLCASSTYNEQFFGPGTRLTVL.

The chain employs TRBV13 and TRBJ2-7; 9 nucleotides align to TRBD2. This CDR3 comprises 15 residues. CDR1 and CDR2 from the germline V gene are PRHDT and FYEKMQ (reference sequence). Losses at the gene ends were 3 bases for V and 2 bases for J; bases not matched to a gene: 5. CDR3 region: CASSFLSSGTYEQYF. The CDR3 DNA sequence: TGTGCCAGCAGCTTCTTATCTAGCGGGACCTACGAGCAGTACTTC.

CDR3 sequence (DNA): TGTGCCTGGAGTTTACGGACAGGGTATGGCTACACCTTC. It translates to CAWSLRTGYGYTF. This chain uses TRBV30 with TRBJ1-2; 8 bases map to TRBD1. Germline CDR1 GTSNPN, CDR2 SVGIG (reference sequence). The CDR3 length is 13 residues. V was clipped by 2 bases and J by 5 bases; unmatched bases: 4. The variable domain in full, with the rest retrieved from reference TRBV30 and TRBJ1-2, is SQTIHQWPATLVQPVGSPLSLECTVEGTSNPNLYWYRQAAGRGLQLLFYSVGIGQISSEVPQNLSASRPQDRQFILSSKKLLLSDSGFYLCAWSLRTGYGYTFGSGTRLTVV.

This rearrangement joins TRBV5-5 to TRBJ2-1, with D perhaps TRBD2 (6 bases). The CDR3 is made up of 16 amino acids. CDR1 and CDR2 (germline): SGHKS, YYEKEE (reference sequence). With 3 bases removed from V and 0 bases from J, the gap between germline ends came to 13 bases. The CDR3 nucleotides read TGTGCCAGCAGCTCCCTGACTAGTAGCTCCTACAATGAGCAGTTCTTC. This gives the protein CASSSLTSSSYNEQFF.

This chain uses TRBV27 with TRBJ1-5; possibly TRBD1 for D (6 bases). Germline lookup yields CDR1 MNHEY and CDR2 SMNVEV (reference sequence). The V gene lost 5 bases and the J gene lost 2 bases, with 13 bases spanning the gap. The length of the CDR3 is 15 residues. CDR3 in DNA: TGTGCCAGCAGTACCAGGGGTGTCGGCAATCAGCCCCAGCATTTT. Protein: CASSTRGVGNQPQHF.

This rearrangement joins TRBV18 to TRBJ2-1, with TRBD2 as a possible D gene (5 bases). V was cut by 1 base and J by 0 bases, with 10 bases left in between. CDR1 and CDR2 from the germline V gene are KGHSH and LQKENI. The CDR3 consists of 16 residues. The CDR3, as DNA: TGTGCCAGCTCACCACGCGCTAGCACCTCCTACAATGAGCAGTTCTTC. This sequence encodes CASSPRASTSYNEQFF.

The gene calls are TRBV5-1 and TRBJ2-1; 9 bases fit TRBD2. The germline gives CDR1 SGHRS, CDR2 YFSETQ. The J segment lost 2 bases and the V segment lost 2 bases, leaving 8 bases of the junction unmatched. This CDR3 spans 17 amino acids. This CDR3 is CASSFWKSGRTYNEQFF. The CDR3 DNA is TGCGCCAGCAGCTTTTGGAAGAGCGGGAGGACCTACAATGAGCAGTTCTTC.

This chain joins TRBV5-1 and TRBJ2-1, with D tentatively TRBD2 (6 bases). Germline CDR1 and CDR2: SGHRS and YFSETQ. Trimming removed 0 bases at V and 5 bases at J, with 15 bases between. CDR3 length: 16 residues. CDR3 bases: TGCGCCAGCAGCTTGGAGGCCCCGGGAGACCACAATGAGCAGTTCTTC. Protein product: CASSLEAPGDHNEQFF.

J is TRBJ2-3 and V is TRBV25-1; 10 nucleotides align to TRBD1. CDR1 is MGHDK, CDR2 SYGVNS, per germline. The CDR3 spans 17 residues. V trimming: 1 base; J trimming: 2 bases; junction bases outside the gene matches: 6. The CDR3 loop is CASSEWGTGDYTDTQYF. For the CDR3, the DNA is TGTGCCAGCAGTGAATGGGGGACAGGGGACTACACAGATACGCAGTATTTT.

The table lists this clone with a few counts. The chain combines TRBV28 with TRBJ1-2; 10 bases match TRBD1. The CDR3 consists of 16 residues. Germline lookup yields CDR1 MDHEN and CDR2 SYDVKM. The trim removed 0 bases at V and 5 bases at J, leaving 6 bases unmatched. CDR3 DNA sequence: TGTGCCAGCAGTTTATGGGGACAGGGGCGAGGGTATGGCTACACCTTC. Amino acids: CASSLWGQGRGYGYTF.

This clone has more than one count but fewer than ten. The junction and the germline gene differ at one end; a read error may be behind it. The chain couples TRBV5-8 to TRBJ1-4; 7 bases agree with TRBD1. In germline, CDR1 is SGHTS, CDR2 YDEGEE. The CDR3 extends over 15 amino acids. This chain's CDR3 is CASSLGAGTEGKLLF. The CDR3 DNA reads as TGTGCCAGCAGCTTGGGTGCCGGGACAGAGGGAAAACTGCTTTTT.

The V call is TRBV9, the J call TRBJ2-1; maybe TRBD2 (6 bases). Germline V gene sequence: CDR1 SGDLS, CDR2 YYNGEE. The V gene lost 3 bases and the J gene lost 2 bases, with 18 bases spanning the gap. CDR3 length: 17 residues. The CDR3 DNA sequence: TGTGCCAGCAGCGGAGCTTTGGGGCGGGATACCTACAATGAGCAGTTCTTC. It codes for CASSGALGRDTYNEQFF.

The chain joins TRBV28 to TRBJ1-2, with 7 bases that match TRBD1. Looked up from germline, CDR1 is MDHEN and CDR2 is SYDVKM. This CDR3 comprises 13 residues. Trimming removed 6 bases from V and 5 bases from J; junction bases left unmatched: 6. CDR3: CASSIGQVYGYTF. For the CDR3, the DNA is TGTGCCAGCAGCATCGGACAGGTTTATGGCTACACCTTC.

This chain links TRBV25-1 with TRBJ1-1, with a possible D match to TRBD1 (5 bases). Germline V gives CDR1 MGHDK, CDR2 SYGVNS. The CDR3 sequence is 14 residues long. V dropped 4 bases and J dropped 3 bases, with 12 bases sitting between them. CDR3 residues: CASSVRGAYTEAFF. For the CDR3, the DNA is TGTGCCAGCAGTGTAAGGGGCGCTTACACTGAAGCTTTCTTT.

The chain links TRBV7-2 to TRBJ2-1, with TRBD2 matching 11 bases. Losses at the gene ends were 0 bases for V and 6 bases for J; bases not matched to a gene: 7. The germline V gene has CDR1 SGHTA and CDR2 FQGNSA. The CDR3 covers 17 residues. Written as DNA, the CDR3 is TGTGCCAGCAGCTTAGCGCATCCCCTAGCGGGAGGCAATGAGCAGTTCTTC. It is translated as CASSLAHPLAGGNEQFF.